The clone carrying this T cell receptor beta chain was counted ten times or more. As yet, its antigen is unknown. Libraries of TCR beta came from quantitative 5'-RACE with molecular barcodes. In TCRdb, the 5' RACE reads were re-called with MiXCR into one record per CDR3 protein. The repertoire has 180,000 or so distinct CDR3 sequences, 11% of them found once; the top ten carry roughly 29%. The sample is drawn from a study of CD8 T cells in ankylosing spondylitis. Study-level results: Disease-linked clones were CD8+ and relatively rare in peripheral blood. Reportedly, matched ankylosing spondylitis synovial fluid was significantly enriched for disease-linked clones. Seven to nine highly homologous variants formed a TCR beta motif that appeared characteristic of ankylosing spondylitis blood.

Trimming pared 2 bases from V and 4 bases from J, leaving 23 bases between. Germline-derived CDR1 and CDR2 are MNHEY and SMNVEV (reference sequence). This CDR3 region has 18 residues. The V call is TRBV27, the J call TRBJ1-1, with a possible D match to TRBD1 (6 bases). This clonotype originated in a male donor with ankylosing spondylitis or in good health (not recorded which). The material sequenced was blood, either unsorted or a sorted T cell fraction (not recorded which). The DNA for the CDR3 is TGTGCCAGCAGTTTAAGGGTACAGGGAGGGGCCGTTGGCACTGAAGCTTTCTTT. This encodes CASSLRVQGGAVGTEAFF.